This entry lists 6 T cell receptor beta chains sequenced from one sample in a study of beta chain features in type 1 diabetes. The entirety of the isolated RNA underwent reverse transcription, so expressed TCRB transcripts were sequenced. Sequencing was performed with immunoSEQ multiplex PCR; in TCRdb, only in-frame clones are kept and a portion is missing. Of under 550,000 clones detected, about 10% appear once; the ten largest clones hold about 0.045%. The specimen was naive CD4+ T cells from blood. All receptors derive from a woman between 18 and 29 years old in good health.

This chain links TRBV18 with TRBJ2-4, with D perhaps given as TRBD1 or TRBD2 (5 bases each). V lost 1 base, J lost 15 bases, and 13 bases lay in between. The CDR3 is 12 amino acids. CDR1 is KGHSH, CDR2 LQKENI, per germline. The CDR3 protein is CASSPRNGDLYF. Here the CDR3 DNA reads TGTGCCAGCTCACCACGGAATGGGGACCTGTACTTC. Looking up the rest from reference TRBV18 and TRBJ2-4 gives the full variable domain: NAGVMQNPRHLVRRRGQEARLRCSPMKGHSHVYWYRQLPEEGLKFMVYLQKENIIDESGMPKERFSAEFPKEGPSILRIQQVVRGDSAAYFCASSPRNGDLYFGAGTRLSVL.

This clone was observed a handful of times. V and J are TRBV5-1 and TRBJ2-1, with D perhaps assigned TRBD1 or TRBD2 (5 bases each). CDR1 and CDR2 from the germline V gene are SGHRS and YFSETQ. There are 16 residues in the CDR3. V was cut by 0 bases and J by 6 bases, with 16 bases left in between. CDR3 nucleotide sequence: TGCGCCAGCAGCTTGGAAGGGACCGGGATTGGCAATGAGCAGTTCTTC. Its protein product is CASSLEGTGIGNEQFF.

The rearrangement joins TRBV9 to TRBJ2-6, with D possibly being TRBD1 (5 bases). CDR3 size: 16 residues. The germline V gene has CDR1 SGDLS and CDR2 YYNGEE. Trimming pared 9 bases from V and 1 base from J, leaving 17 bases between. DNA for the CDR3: TGTGCCACCGAACATCCCAGGGATTCTGGGGCCAACGTCCTGACTTTC. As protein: CATEHPRDSGANVLTF. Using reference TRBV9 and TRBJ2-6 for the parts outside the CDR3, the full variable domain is DSGVTQTPKHLITATGQRVTLRCSPRSGDLSVYWYQQSLDQGLQFLIQYYNGEERAKGNILERFSAQQFPDLHSELNLSSLELGDSALYFCATEHPRDSGANVLTFGAGSRLTVL.

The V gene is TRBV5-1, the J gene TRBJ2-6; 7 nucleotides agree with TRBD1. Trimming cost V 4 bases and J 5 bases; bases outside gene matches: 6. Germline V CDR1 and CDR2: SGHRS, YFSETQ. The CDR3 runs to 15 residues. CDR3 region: CASSRDRARANVLTF. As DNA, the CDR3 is TGCGCCAGCAGCCGCGACAGGGCCAGGGCCAACGTCCTGACTTTC.

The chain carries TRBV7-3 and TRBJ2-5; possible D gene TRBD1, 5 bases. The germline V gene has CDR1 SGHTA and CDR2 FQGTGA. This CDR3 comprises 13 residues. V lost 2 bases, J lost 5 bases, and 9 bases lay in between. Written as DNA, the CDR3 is TGTGCCAGCAGCTTATCAGGGATGGAGACCCAGTACTTC. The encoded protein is CASSLSGMETQYF.

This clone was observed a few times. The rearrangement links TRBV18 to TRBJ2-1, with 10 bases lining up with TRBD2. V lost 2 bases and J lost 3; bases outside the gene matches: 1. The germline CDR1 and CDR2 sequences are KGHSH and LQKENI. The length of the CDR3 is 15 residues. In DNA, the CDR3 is TGTGCCAGCTCACCAGCTAGCGGGAGCTACAATGAGCAGTTCTTC. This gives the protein CASSPASGSYNEQFF.